The 7 T cell receptor beta chains presented below share a single source sample, sequenced in a study of CD8 T cells in ankylosing spondylitis. One entry per CDR3 protein, called by TCRdb with MiXCR from the 5' RACE reads. The sample has approximately 350,000 distinct CDR3 sequences; roughly 14% are singletons. The sequenced sample was blood, either unsorted or a sorted T cell fraction (not recorded which). These receptors all come from a male donor with ankylosing spondylitis or in good health (not recorded which).

This clonotype showed up just a few times. The CDR3 nucleotides read TGTGCCAGCAGCTTAGTTTTTAGGGCCACAGCAATGAACACTGAAGCTTTCTTT. It codes for CASSLVFRATAMNTEAFF. The chain links TRBV7-8 to TRBJ1-1, with D uncertain. Between the trimmed V and J ends, which lost 1 base and 0 bases, there was a span of 18 bases. Germline V gives CDR1 SGHVS, CDR2 FQNEAQ. The CDR3 runs to 18 residues.

V and J are TRBV12-3 or TRBV12-4 and TRBJ2-5; TRBD1 aligns across 10 bases. J lost 5 bases, V lost 9 bases, and 9 bases had no gene match. The CDR3 totals 14 residues. The CDR3 loop reads CARRTTGGGETQYF. The DNA for the CDR3 is TGTGCCAGAAGGACGACAGGGGGCGGGGAGACCCAGTACTTC.

V and J are TRBV6-1 and TRBJ2-7; 7 nucleotides match TRBD2. V lost 6 bases to trimming and J lost 8 bases; unmatched junction nucleotides: 13. Germline V gene lookup returns CDR1 MNHNS and CDR2 SASEGT. CDR3 length equals 14 residues. The CDR3 sequence: CASSSPESGGKQYF. For the CDR3, the DNA is TGTGCCAGCAGCTCCCCGGAGTCGGGAGGCAAGCAGTACTTC.

This chain uses TRBV7-2 with TRBJ2-5; D not resolved. V was cut by 1 base and J by 4 bases, with 4 bases left in between. The CDR3 contains 12 residues. The germline gives CDR1 SGHTA, CDR2 FQGNSA. This chain's CDR3 is CASSLGLETQYF. The DNA for the CDR3 is TGTGCCAGCAGCTTAGGTCTAGAGACCCAGTACTTC.

The CDR3 DNA follows: TGTGCCAGCAGCTTGGCCGGTTCCACCATATATTTT. Protein sequence: CASSLAGSTIYF. J is TRBJ1-3 and V is TRBV5-6, with unresolved D. This CDR3 has 12 residues. The ends were cut back, 0 bases at V and 9 bases at J, with 7 bases in the middle. Germline V gives CDR1 SGHDT, CDR2 YYEEEE.

V usage is TRBV5-1 and J usage is TRBJ2-3; no clear D. Looked up from germline, CDR1 is SGHRS and CDR2 is YFSETQ. There are 13 residues in the CDR3. Trimming cost V 0 bases and J 6 bases, with 8 bases left between them. Written as DNA, the CDR3 is TGCGCCAGCAGCTTGGGCGAAGTGGATACGCAGTATTTT. It translates to CASSLGEVDTQYF.

This clonotype was counted between two and nine times. The J gene is TRBJ2-1, the V gene TRBV5-1; maybe TRBD1 (6 bases). CDR1 is SGHRS and CDR2 is YFSETQ in the germline V gene. The CDR3 spans 15 residues. Trimming pared 7 bases from V and 8 bases from J, leaving 22 bases between. This CDR3 is CASQTGSSIQDEQFF. The CDR3, as DNA: TGCGCCAGCCAAACAGGGTCTAGCATCCAAGATGAGCAGTTCTTC.